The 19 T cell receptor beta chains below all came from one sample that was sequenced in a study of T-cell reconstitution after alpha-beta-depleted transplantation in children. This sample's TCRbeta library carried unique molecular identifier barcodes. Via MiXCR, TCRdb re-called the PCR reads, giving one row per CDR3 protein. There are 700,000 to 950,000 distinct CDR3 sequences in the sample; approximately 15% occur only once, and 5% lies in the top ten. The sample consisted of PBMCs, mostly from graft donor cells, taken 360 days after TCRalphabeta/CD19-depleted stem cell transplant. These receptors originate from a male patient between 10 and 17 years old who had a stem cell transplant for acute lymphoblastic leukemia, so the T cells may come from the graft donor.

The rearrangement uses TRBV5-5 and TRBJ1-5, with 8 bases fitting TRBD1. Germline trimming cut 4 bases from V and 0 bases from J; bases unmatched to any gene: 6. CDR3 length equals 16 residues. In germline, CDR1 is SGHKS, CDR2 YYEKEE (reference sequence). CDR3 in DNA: TGTGCCAGCAGCCCACGGACAGGGACTAGCAATCAGCCCCAGCATTTT. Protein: CASSPRTGTSNQPQHF.

For the CDR3, the DNA is TGCGCCAGCAGCCAGGACCGGTCCCACTATGGCTACACCTTC. It specifies CASSQDRSHYGYTF. This chain connects TRBV5-1 to TRBJ1-2; D not certain. V gave up 4 bases and J gave up 3 bases, with 13 bases separating them. The CDR3 runs to 14 residues. Germline CDR1 reads SGHRS; CDR2 reads YFSETQ.

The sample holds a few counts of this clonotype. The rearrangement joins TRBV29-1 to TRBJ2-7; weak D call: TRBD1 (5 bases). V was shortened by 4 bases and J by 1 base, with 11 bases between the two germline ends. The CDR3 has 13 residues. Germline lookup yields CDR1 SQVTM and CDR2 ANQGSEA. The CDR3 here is CSVVSDRSYEQYF. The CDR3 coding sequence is TGCAGCGTTGTTAGTGACAGATCCTACGAGCAGTACTTC.

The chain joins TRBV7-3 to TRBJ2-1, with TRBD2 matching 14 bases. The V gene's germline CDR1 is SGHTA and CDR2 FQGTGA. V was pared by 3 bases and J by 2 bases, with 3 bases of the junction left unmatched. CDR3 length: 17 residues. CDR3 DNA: TGTGCCAGCAGCTTGACTAGCGGGAGGGTTGCCTACAATGAGCAGTTCTTC. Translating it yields CASSLTSGRVAYNEQFF.

The CDR3 sequence: CASSTTQGFYEQYF. The CDR3 coding sequence is TGTGCCAGTAGTACTACACAGGGATTCTACGAGCAGTACTTC. The rearrangement joins TRBV19 to TRBJ2-7, with D maybe TRBD1 (6 bases). Germline lookup yields CDR1 LNHDA and CDR2 SQIVND (reference sequence). This CDR3 has 14 amino acids. V was trimmed by 4 bases and J by 3 bases, leaving 13 bases between them.

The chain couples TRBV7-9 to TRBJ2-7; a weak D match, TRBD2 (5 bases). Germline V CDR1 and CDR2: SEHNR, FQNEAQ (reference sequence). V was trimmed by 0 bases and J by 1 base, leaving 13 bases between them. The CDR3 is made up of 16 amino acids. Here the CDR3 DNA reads TGTGCCAGCAGCTTAGCCCAGACCGGGATTTCCTACGAGCAGTACTTC. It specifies CASSLAQTGISYEQYF. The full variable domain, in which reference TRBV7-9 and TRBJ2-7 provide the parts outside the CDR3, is DTGVSQNPRHKITKRGQNVTFRCDPISEHNRLYWYRQTLGQGPEFLTYFQNEAQLEKSRLLSDRFSAERPKGSFSTLEIQRTEQGDSAMYLCASSLAQTGISYEQYFGPGTRLTVT.

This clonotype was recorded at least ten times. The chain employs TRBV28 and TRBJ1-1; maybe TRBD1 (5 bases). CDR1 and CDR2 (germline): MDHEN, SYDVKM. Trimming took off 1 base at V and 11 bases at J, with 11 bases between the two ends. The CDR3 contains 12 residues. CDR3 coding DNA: TGTGCCAGCAGTTTATCTCAGGGTAGGGCTTTCTTT. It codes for CASSLSQGRAFF.

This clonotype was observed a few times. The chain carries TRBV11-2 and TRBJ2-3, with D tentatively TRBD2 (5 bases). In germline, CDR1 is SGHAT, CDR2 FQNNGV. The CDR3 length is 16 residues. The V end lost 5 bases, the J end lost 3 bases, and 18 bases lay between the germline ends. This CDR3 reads CASSPGFREWTDTQYF. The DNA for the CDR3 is TGTGCCAGCAGCCCCGGTTTTAGGGAGTGGACAGATACGCAGTATTTT.

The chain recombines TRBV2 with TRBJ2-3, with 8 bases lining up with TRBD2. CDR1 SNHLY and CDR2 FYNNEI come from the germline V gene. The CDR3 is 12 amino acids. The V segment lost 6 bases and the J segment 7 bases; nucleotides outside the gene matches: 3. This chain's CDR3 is CASRLAGYTQYF. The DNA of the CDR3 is TGTGCCAGCAGGTTAGCGGGGTATACGCAGTATTTT.

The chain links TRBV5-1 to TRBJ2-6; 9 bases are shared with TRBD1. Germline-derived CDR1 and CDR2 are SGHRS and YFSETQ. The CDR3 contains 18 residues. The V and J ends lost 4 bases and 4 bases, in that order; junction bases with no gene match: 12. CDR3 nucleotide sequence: TGCGCCAGCAGCCTCCGTCCCGGGACAGGGTTCGGGGCCAACGTCCTGACTTTC. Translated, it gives CASSLRPGTGFGANVLTF.

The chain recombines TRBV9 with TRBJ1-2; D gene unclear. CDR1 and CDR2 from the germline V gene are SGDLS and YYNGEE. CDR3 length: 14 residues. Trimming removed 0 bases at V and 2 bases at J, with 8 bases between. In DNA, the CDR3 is TGTGCCAGCAGCGTAGATGGACCAAACTATGGCTACACCTTC. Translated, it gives CASSVDGPNYGYTF.

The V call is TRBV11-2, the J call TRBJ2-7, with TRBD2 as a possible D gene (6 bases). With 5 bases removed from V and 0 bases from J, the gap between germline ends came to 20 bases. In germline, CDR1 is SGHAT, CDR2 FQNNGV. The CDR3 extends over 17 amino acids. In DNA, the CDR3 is TGTGCCAGCAGCCGGGGGTGGGGCAGGAGACTCTCCTACGAGCAGTACTTC. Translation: CASSRGWGRRLSYEQYF.

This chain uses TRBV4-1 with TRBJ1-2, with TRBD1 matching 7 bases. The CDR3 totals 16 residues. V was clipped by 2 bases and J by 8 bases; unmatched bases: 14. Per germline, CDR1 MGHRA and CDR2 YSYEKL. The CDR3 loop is CASSQPTGYLFGGYTF. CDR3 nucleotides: TGCGCCAGCAGCCAACCGACAGGGTATCTCTTCGGGGGCTACACCTTC.

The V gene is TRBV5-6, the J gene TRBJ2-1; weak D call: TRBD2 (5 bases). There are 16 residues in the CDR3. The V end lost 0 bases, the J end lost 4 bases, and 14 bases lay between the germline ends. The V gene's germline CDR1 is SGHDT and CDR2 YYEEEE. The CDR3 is CASSLASSGSYNEQFF. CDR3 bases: TGTGCCAGCAGCTTGGCTTCGAGCGGTTCTTACAATGAGCAGTTCTTC.

CDR3 region: CASSLAAVTPYEQYF. CDR3 DNA: TGCGCCAGCAGCTTGGCTGCGGTGACGCCCTACGAGCAGTACTTC. V usage is TRBV5-1 and J usage is TRBJ2-7; D is uncertain. The CDR3 has 15 residues. Germline V CDR1 and CDR2: SGHRS, YFSETQ. V was trimmed by 0 bases and J by 2 bases, leaving 12 bases between them.

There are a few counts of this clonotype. CDR3 DNA: TGCAGTGCTAGAGATATTTTCGCAGGGGCGCTGGACACTGAAGCTTTCTTT. Translated: CSARDIFAGALDTEAFF. The chain carries TRBV20-1 and TRBJ1-1, with D possibly matching TRBD1 (6 bases). CDR1 DFQATT and CDR2 SNEGSKA come from the germline V gene (reference sequence). The CDR3 covers 17 residues. Between the trimmed V and J ends, which lost 0 bases and 3 bases, there was a span of 20 bases.

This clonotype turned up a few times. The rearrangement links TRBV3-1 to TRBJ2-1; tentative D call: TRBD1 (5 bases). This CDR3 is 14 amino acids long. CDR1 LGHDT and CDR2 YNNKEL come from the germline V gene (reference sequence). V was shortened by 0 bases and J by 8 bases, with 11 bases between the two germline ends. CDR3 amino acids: CASSQEWQGDEQFF. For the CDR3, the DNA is TGTGCCAGCAGCCAAGAATGGCAGGGCGATGAGCAGTTCTTC.

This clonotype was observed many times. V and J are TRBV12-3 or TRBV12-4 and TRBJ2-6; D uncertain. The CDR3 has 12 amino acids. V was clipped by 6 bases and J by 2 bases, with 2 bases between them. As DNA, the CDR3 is TGTGCCAGCAGCCCTGGGGCCAACGTCCTGACTTTC. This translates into CASSPGANVLTF.

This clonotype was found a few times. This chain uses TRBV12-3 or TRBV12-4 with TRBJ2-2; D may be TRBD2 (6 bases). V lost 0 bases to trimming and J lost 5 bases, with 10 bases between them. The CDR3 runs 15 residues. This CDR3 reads CASSLAGGFTGELFF. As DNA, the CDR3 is TGTGCCAGCAGTTTAGCGGGAGGTTTTACCGGGGAGCTGTTTTTT.